The present entry profiles one T cell receptor (beta chain) with its context. The antigen remains undetermined. This sample was included in a study of post-analysis software for immune sequencing data. General study points: About five TRBV segments, including TRBV5-6, TRBV5-1 and TRBV20-1, were more frequent in patients than controls.

Germline V gene sequence: CDR1 SQVTM, CDR2 ANQGSEA. J gave up 6 bases and V 5 bases, and 5 bases lay outside the gene matches. The CDR3 contains 13 residues. The library was made from cDNA and included unique molecular identifiers. In TCRdb, the PCR reads were re-called with MiXCR into one record per CDR3 protein. This sample yields approximately 730,000 distinct CDR3 sequences, of which about 27% are seen a single time; under 0.7% belongs to the top ten. This rearrangement joins TRBV29-1 to TRBJ1-4, with TRBD1 identical over 8 bases. The material sequenced was blood. This receptor was taken from a girl aged 5-17 years with multiple sclerosis. Written as DNA, the CDR3 is TGCAGCGTTTTGGGACAGGTACATGAAAAACTGTTTTTT. It is translated as CSVLGQVHEKLFF.